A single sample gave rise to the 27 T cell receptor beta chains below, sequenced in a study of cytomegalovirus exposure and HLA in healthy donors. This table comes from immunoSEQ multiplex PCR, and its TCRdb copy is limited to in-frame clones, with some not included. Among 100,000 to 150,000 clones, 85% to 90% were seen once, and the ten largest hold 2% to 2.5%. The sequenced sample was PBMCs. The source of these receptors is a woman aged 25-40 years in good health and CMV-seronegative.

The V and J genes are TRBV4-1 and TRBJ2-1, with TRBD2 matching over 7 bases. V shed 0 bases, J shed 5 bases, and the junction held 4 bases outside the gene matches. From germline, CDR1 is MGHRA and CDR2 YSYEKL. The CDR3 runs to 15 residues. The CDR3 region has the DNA TGCGCCAGCAGCCAAGAGGAGACTAGCAACAATGAGCAGTTCTTC. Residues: CASSQEETSNNEQFF.

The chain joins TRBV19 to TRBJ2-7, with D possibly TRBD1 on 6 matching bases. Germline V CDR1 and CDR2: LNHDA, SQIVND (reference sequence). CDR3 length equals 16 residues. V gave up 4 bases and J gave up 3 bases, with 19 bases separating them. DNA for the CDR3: TGTGCCAGTAGTACCCTACAGGGTGAATTGGGCTACGAGCAGTACTTC. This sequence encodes CASSTLQGELGYEQYF.

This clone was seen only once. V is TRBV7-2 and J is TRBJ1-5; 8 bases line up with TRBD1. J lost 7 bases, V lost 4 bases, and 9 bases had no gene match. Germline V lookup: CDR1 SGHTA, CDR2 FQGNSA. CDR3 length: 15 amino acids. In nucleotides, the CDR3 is TGTGCCAGCAGCTCCTTGGACAGGGTGGGCCAGCCCCAGCATTTT. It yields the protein CASSSLDRVGQPQHF.

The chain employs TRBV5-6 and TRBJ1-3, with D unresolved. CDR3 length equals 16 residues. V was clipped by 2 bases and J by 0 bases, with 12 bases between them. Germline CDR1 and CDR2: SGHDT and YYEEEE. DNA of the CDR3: TGTGCCAGCAGCTTTGGTTCACAGCTCTCTGGAAACACCATATATTTT. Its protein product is CASSFGSQLSGNTIYF.

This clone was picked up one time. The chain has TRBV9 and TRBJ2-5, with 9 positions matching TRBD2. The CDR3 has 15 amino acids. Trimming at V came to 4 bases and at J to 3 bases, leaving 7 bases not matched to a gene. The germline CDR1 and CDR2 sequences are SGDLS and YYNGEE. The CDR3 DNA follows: TGTGCCAGCAGCTCCCTCAGCGGGGGGAAAGAGACCCAGTACTTC. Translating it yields CASSSLSGGKETQYF.

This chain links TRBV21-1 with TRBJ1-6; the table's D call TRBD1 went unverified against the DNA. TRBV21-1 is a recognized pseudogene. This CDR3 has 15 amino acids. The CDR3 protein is CASSRRTGRHSPLHF. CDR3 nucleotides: TGTGCCAGCAGCAGACGGACAGGAAGGCATTCACCCCTCCACTTT.

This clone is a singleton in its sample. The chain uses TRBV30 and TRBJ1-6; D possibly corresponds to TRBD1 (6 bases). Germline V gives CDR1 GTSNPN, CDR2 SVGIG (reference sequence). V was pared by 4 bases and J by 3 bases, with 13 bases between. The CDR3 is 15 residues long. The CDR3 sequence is CAWTSKGVYNSPLHF. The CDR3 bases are TGTGCCTGGACCTCTAAGGGGGTCTATAATTCACCCCTCCACTTT.

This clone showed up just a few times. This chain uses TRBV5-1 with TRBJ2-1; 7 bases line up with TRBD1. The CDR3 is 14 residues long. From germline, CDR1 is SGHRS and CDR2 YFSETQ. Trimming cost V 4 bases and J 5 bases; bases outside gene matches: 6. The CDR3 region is CASSLQGVNNEQFF. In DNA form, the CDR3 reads TGCGCCAGCAGCCTGCAGGGGGTTAACAATGAGCAGTTCTTC.

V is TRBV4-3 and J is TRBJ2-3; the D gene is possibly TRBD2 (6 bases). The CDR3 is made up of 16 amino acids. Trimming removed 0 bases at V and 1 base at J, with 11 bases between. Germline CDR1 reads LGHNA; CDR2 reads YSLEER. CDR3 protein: CASSQDSGVGTDTQYF. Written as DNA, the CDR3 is TGCGCCAGCAGCCAAGATTCGGGGGTGGGCACAGATACGCAGTATTTT.

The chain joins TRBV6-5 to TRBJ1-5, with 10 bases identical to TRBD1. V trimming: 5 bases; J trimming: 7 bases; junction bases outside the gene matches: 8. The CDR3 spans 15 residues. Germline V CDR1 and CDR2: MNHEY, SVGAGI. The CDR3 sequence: CASSASTGGVQPQHF. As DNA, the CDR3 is TGTGCCAGCAGTGCATCGACAGGGGGCGTGCAGCCCCAGCATTTT.

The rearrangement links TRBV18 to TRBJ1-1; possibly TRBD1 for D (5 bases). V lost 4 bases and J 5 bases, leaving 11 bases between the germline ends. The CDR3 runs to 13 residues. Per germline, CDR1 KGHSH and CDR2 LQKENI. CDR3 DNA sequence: TGTGCCAGCTCACTCAGGGTAGGGACTGAAGCTTTCTTT. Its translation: CASSLRVGTEAFF.

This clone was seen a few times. The CDR3 nucleotides are TGTGCCAGCAGTGGAGACATTCGCCCCCTCCACTTT. Residues: CASSGDIRPLHF. V is TRBV2 and J is TRBJ1-6; D is unclear. Trimming shortened V by 4 bases and J by 13 bases, and 11 bases separated the two germline ends. The CDR3 runs 12 residues. The germline gives CDR1 SNHLY, CDR2 FYNNEI.

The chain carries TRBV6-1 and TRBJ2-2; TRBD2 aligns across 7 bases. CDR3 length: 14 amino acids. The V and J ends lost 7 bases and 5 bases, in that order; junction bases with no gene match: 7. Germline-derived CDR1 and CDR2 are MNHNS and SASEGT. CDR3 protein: CASTLRGGTGELFF. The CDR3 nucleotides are TGTGCCAGCACCCTAAGGGGAGGGACCGGGGAGCTGTTTTTT.

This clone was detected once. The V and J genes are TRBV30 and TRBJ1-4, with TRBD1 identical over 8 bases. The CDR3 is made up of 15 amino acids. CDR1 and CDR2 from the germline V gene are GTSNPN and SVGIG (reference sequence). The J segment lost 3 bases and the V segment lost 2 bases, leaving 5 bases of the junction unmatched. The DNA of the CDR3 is TGTGCCTGGAGTTTAGGACAGGGAGCTAATGAAAAACTGTTTTTT. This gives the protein CAWSLGQGANEKLFF.

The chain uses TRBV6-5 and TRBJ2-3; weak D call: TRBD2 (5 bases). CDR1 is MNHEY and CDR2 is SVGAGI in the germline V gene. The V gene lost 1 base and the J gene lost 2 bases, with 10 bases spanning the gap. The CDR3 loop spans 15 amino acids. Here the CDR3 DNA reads TGTGCCAGCAGTTACTTCGGGATCCCCACAGATACGCAGTATTTT. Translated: CASSYFGIPTDTQYF.

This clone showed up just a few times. This CDR3 is CASSDGQGIGRSGGYTF. In DNA form, the CDR3 reads TGTGCCAGCAGTGATGGGCAGGGGATAGGAAGGTCGGGTGGCTACACCTTC. The genes are TRBV2 and TRBJ1-2, with TRBD1 as a possible D gene (6 bases). The length of the CDR3 is 17 residues. Germline lookup yields CDR1 SNHLY and CDR2 FYNNEI. Trimming left V 3 bases short and J 7 bases short, with 24 bases between.

The DNA of the CDR3 is TGTGCCAGCAGTCCCCGGGTCCGATACAATGAGCAGTTCTTC. As protein: CASSPRVRYNEQFF. The rearrangement joins TRBV27 to TRBJ2-1; D is uncertain. There are 14 residues in the CDR3. Per germline, CDR1 MNHEY and CDR2 SMNVEV (reference sequence). Trimming removed 5 bases from V and 4 bases from J, with 12 bases in between.

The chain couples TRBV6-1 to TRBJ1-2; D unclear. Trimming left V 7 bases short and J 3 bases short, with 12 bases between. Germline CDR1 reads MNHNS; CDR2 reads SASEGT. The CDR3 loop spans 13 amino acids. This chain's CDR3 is CASKTVHDYGYTF. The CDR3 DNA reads TGTGCCAGCAAAACAGTGCACGACTATGGCTACACCTTC.

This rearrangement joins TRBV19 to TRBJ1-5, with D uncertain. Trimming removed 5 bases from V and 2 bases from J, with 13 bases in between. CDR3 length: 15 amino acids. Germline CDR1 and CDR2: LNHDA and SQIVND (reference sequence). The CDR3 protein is CASSPSVGGNQPQHF. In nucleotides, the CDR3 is TGTGCCAGTAGTCCGAGTGTGGGCGGCAATCAGCCCCAGCATTTT. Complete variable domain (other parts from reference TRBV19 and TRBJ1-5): DGGITQSPKYLFRKEGQNVTLSCEQNLNHDAMYWYRQDPGQGLRLIYYSQIVNDFQKGDIAEGYSVSREKKESFPLTVTSAQKNPTAFYLCASSPSVGGNQPQHFGDGTRLSIL.

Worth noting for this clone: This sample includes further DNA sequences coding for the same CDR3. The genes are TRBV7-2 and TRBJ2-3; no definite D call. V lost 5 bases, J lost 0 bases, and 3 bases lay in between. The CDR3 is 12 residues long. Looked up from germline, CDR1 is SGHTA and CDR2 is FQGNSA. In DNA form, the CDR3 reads TGTGCCAGCAGCCAGAGCACAGATACGCAGTATTTT. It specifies CASSQSTDTQYF.

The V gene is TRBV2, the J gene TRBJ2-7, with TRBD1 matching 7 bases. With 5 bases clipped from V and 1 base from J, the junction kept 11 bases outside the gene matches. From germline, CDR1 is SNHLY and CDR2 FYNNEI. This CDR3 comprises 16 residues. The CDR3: CASSSAVWGQSYEQYF. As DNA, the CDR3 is TGTGCCAGCAGTAGCGCGGTTTGGGGACAGTCCTACGAGCAGTACTTC.

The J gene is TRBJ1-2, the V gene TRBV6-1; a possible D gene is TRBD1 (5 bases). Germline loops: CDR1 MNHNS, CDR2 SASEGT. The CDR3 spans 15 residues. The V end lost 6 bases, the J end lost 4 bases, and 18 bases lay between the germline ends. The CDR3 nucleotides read TGTGCCAGCAGAGCAAGTGGGGCCCCCCTCTATGGCTACACCTTC. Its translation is CASRASGAPLYGYTF.

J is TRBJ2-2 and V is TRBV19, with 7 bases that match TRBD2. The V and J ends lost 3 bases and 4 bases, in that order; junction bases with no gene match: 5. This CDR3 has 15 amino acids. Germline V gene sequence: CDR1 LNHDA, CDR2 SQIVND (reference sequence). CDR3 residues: CASSIWTGGTGELFF. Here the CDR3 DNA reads TGTGCCAGTAGTATCTGGACGGGGGGCACCGGGGAGCTGTTTTTT.

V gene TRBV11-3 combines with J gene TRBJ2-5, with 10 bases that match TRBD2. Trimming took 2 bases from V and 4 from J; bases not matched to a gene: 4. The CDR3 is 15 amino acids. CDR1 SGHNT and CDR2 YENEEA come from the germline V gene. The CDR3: CASSLSGGVLETQYF. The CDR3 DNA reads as TGTGCCAGCAGCTTAAGCGGGGGGGTGCTAGAGACCCAGTACTTC. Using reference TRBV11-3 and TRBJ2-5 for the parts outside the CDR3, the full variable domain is EAGVVQSPRYKIIEKKQPVAFWCNPISGHNTLYWYLQNLGQGPELLIRYENEEAVDDSQLPKDRFSAERLKGVDSTLKIQPAELGDSAVYLCASSLSGGVLETQYFGPGTRLLVL.

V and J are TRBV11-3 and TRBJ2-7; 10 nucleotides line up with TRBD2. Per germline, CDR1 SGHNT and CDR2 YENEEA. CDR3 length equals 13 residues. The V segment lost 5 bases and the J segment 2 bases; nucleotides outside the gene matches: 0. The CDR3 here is CASSGLAAYEQYF. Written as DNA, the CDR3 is TGTGCCAGCAGCGGACTAGCGGCCTACGAGCAGTACTTC.

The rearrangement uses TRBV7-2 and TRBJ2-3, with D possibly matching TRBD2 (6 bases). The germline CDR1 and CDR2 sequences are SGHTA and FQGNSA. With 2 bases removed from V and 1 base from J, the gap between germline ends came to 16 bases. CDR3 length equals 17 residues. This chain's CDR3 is CASSLRSSGVGTDTQYF. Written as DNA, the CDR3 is TGTGCCAGCAGCTTAAGAAGTTCGGGGGTTGGCACAGATACGCAGTATTTT.

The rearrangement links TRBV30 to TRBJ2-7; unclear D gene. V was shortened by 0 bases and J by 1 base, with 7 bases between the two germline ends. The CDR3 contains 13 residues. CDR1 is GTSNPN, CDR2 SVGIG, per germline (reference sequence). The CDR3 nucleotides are TGTGCCTGGAGTGTGGAGCAGTCCTACGAGCAGTACTTC. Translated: CAWSVEQSYEQYF.